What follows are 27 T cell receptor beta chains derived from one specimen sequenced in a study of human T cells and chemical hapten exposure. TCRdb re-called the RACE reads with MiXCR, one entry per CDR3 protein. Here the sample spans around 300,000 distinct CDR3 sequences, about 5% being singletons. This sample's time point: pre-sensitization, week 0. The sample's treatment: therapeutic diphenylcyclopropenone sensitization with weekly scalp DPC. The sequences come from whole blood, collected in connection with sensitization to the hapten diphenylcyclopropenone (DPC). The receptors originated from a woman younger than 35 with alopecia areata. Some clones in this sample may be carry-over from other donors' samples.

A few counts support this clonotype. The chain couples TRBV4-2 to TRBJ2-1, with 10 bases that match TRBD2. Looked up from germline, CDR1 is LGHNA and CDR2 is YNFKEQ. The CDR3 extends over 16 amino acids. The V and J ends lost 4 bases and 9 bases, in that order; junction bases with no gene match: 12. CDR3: CASSPRSGGASVEQFF. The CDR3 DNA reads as TGTGCCAGCAGCCCCCGGAGCGGGGGGGCTTCGGTTGAGCAGTTCTTC.

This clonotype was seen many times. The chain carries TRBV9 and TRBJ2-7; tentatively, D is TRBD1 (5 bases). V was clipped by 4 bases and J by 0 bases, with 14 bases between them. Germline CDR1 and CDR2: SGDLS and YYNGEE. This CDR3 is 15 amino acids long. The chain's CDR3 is CASSPSGRSSYEQYF. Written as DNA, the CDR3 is TGTGCCAGCAGCCCATCAGGGCGATCCTCCTACGAGCAGTACTTC.

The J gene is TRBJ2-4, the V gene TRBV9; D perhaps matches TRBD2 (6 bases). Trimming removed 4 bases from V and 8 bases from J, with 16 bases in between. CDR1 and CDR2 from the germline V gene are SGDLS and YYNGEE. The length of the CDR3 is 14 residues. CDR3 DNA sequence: TGTGCCAGCAGCTCTAAAGGGGAGGCTGACATTCAGTACTTC. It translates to CASSSKGEADIQYF.

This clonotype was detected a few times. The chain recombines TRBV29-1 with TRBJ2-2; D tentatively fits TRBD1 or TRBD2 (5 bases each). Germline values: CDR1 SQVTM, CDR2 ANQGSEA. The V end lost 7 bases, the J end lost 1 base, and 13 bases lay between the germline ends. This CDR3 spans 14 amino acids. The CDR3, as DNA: TGCAGCGCCCAAGGAGGACAGAACACCGGGGAGCTGTTTTTT. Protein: CSAQGGQNTGELFF.

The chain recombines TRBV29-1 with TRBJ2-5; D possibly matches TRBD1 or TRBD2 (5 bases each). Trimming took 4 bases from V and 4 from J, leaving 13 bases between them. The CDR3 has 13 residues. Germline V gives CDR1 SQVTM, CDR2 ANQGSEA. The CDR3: CSVGVGAGETQYF. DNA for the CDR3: TGCAGCGTTGGGGTCGGGGCCGGAGAGACCCAGTACTTC.

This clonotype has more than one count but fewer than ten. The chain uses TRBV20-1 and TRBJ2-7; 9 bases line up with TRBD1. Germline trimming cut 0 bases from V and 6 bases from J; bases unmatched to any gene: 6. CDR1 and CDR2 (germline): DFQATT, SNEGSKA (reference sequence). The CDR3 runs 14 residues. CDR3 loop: CSAREGGQGSEQYF. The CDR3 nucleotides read TGCAGTGCTAGAGAAGGGGGACAGGGCTCCGAGCAGTACTTC.

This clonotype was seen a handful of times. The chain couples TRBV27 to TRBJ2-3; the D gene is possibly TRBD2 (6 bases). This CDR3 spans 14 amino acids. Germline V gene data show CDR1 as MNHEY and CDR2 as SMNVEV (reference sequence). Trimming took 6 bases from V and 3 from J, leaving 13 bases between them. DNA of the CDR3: TGTGCCAGCAGACGGGAGTCAACTACAGATACGCAGTATTTT. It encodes CASRRESTTDTQYF.

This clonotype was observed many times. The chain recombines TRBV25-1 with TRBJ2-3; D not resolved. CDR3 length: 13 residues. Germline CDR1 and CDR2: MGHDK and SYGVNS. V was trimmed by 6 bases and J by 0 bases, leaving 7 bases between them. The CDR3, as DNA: TGTGCCAGCAGAGAGACAAGCACAGATACGCAGTATTTT. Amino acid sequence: CASRETSTDTQYF.

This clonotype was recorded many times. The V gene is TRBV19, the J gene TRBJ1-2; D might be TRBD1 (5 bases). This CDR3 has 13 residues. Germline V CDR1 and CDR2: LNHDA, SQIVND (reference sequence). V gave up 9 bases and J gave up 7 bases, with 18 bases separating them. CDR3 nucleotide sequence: TGTGCCAGCTGGGGGTTTTCCCCCAGTGGCTACACCTTC. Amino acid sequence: CASWGFSPSGYTF.

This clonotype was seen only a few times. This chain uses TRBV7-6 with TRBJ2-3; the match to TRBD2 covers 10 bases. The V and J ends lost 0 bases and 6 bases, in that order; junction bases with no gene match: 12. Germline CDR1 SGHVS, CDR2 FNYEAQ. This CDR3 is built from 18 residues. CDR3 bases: TGTGCCAGCAGCTTAGCTATTAGGAGCGGGGGGGCCGCGGATACGCAGTATTTT. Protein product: CASSLAIRSGGAADTQYF.

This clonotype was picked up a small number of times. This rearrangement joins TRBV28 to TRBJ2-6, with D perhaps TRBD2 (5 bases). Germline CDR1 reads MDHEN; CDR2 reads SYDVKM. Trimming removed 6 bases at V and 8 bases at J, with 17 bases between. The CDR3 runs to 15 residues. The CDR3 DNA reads TGTGCCAGCAGCCCCGCCGGGTACGGGACCAACGTCCTGACTTTC. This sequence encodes CASSPAGYGTNVLTF.

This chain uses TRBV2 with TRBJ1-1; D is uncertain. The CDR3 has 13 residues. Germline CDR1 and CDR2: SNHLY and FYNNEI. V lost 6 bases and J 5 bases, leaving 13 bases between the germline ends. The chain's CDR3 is CASSPNGETEAFF. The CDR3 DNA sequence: TGTGCCAGCAGCCCGAACGGGGAAACTGAAGCTTTCTTT.

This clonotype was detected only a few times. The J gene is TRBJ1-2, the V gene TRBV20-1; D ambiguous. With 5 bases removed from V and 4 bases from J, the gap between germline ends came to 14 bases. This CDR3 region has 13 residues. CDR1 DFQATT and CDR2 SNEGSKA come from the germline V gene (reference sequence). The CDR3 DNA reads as TGCAGTGCTCATCTGTCCGGTCCCTATGGCTACACCTTC. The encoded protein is CSAHLSGPYGYTF.

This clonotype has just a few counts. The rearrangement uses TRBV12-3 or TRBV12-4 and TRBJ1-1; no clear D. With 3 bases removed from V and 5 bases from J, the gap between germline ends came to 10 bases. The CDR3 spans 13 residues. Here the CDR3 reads CASSFGMGTEAFF. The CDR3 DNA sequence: TGTGCCAGCAGTTTTGGTATGGGAACTGAAGCTTTCTTT.

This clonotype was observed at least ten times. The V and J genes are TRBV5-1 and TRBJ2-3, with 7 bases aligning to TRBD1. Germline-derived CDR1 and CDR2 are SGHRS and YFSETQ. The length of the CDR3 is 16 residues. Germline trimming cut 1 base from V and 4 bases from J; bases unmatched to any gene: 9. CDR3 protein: CASSLSIQGYSDTQYF. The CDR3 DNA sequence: TGCGCCAGCAGCTTGAGTATACAGGGGTATTCAGATACGCAGTATTTT.

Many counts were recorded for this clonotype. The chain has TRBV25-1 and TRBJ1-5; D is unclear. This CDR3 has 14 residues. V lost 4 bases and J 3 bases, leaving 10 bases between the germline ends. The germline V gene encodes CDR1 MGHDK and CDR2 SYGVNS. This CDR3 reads CASSARHVNQPQHF. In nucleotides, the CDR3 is TGTGCCAGCAGTGCTCGACATGTCAATCAGCCCCAGCATTTT.

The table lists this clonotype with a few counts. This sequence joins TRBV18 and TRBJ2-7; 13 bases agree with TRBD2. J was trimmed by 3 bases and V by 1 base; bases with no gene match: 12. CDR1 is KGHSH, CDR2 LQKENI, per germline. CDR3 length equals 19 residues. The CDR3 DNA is TGTGCCAGCTCACCACAGACTAGCGGGGGGCCACCGCATATCTACGAGCAGTACTTC. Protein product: CASSPQTSGGPPHIYEQYF.

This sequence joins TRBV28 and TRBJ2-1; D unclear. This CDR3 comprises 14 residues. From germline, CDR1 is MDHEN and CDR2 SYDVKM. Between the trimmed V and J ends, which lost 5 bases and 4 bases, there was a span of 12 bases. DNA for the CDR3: TGTGCCAGCAGTCCGCCGTCCATGTACAATGAGCAGTTCTTC. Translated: CASSPPSMYNEQFF.

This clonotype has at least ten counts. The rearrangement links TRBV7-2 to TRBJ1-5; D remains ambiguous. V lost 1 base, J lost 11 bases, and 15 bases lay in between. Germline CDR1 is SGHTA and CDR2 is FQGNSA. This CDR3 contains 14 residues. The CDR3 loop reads CASSLGSSGATQHF. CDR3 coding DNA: TGTGCCAGCAGCTTAGGGTCGTCCGGAGCCACCCAGCATTTT.

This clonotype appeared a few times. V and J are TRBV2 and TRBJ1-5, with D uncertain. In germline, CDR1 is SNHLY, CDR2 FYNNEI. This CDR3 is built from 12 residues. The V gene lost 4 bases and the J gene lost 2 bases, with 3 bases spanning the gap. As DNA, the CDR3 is TGTGCCAGCAGTGCCGGCAATCAGCCCCAGCATTTT. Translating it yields CASSAGNQPQHF.

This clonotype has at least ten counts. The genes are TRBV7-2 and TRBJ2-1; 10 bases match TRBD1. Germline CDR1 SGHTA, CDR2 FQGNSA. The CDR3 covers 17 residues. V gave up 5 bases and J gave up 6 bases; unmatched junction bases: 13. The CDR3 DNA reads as TGTGCCAGCAGCCTACTCGACCCCGGGACAGGGGTCAATGAGCAGTTCTTC. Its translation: CASSLLDPGTGVNEQFF.

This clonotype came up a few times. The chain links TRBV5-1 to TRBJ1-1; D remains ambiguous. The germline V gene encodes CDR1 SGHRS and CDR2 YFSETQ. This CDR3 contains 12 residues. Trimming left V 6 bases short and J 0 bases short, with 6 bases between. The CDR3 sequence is CASTDLNTEAFF. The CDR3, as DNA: TGCGCCAGCACCGATTTGAACACTGAAGCTTTCTTT.

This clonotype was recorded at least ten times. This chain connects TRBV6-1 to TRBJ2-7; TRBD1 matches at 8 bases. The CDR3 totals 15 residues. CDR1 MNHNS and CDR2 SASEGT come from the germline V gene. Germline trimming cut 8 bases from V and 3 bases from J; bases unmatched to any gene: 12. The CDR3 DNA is TGTGCCAGCGAAAGCCTCGACAGGGGAGGCTACGAGCAGTACTTC. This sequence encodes CASESLDRGGYEQYF.

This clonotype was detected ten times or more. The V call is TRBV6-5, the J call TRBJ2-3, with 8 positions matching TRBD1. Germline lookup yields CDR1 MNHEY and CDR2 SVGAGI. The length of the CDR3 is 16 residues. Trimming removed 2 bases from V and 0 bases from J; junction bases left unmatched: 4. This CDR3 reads CASSYGTGPSTDTQYF. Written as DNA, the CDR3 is TGTGCCAGCAGTTACGGGACAGGCCCTAGCACAGATACGCAGTATTTT.

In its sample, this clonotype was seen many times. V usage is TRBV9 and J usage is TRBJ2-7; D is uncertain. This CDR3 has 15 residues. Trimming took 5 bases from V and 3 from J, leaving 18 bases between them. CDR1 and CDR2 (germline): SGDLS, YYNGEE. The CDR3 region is CASSVELGLYYEQYF. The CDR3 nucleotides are TGTGCCAGCAGTGTCGAGCTTGGCTTATACTACGAGCAGTACTTC.

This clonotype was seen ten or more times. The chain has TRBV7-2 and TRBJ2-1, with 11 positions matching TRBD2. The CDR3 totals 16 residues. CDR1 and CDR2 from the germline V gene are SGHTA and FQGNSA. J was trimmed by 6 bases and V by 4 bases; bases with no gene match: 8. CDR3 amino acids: CASSSSSSGGSNEQFF. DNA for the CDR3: TGTGCCAGCAGCTCTTCATCTAGCGGGGGGTCCAATGAGCAGTTCTTC.

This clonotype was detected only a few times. This CDR3 is CAISEGGQPQHF. Written as DNA, the CDR3 is TGTGCCATCAGTGAGGGCGGCCAGCCCCAGCATTTT. This sequence joins TRBV10-3 and TRBJ1-5; D is uncertain. The CDR3 totals 12 residues. V was cut by 2 bases and J by 7 bases, with 6 bases left in between. Germline values: CDR1 ENHRY, CDR2 SYGVKD.